This T cell receptor (beta chain) was recorded in a study of beta chain features in type 1 diabetes (dated by TCRdb to the late 2010s). Looking at the study overall: Mean age, gender distribution, total cell number and subset yield were not different between patients and healthy donors. A total of roughly 100 million sorted cells were examined across all samples, and RNA yield correlated strongly with the number of cells per subset. Regulatory and stem cell-like memory subsets were obtained from only 8 patients and roughly 8 healthy donors, while naive and central memory subsets were obtained from all 28 donors. In the study, TCRB repertoires of sorted circulating CD4+ T cell subsets from recently diagnosed type 1 diabetes patients were compared with those of matched healthy donors. What the research found in general, with its limitations: At VDJ recombination sites, patients with type 1 diabetes made fewer insertions and deleted more nucleotides, a pattern implying thymic rearrangement abnormalities. A moderate but significant shortening of TCRB CDR3 length was observed in type 1 diabetes patients in all four CD4+ subsets. HLA sub-analyses involved small numbers of individuals, so any influence of HLA type on TCRB rearrangement remained unresolved. Sequencing cDNA rather than genomic DNA could over-represent highly expressing activated cells, although activation and CD3 levels did not differ between groups. PCR might favor shorter templates, but patient and control samples were amplified and corrected together, so any skew would affect both groups equally. Naive, central memory and regulatory TCRB repertoires appeared to be more alike among patients than among healthy donors.

From V the trimming removes 6 bases and from J it removes 11 bases, while the gene matches leave 10 bases of the junction unaccounted for. As encoded in the germline V gene, CDR1 is MDHEN while CDR2 is SYDVKM. Inclusive of the bounding cysteine and phenylalanine, the CDR3 is 14 residues long. CDR3 DNA only is kept here, 42 bases in frame from base 1. The High Capacity cDNA Reverse Transcription Kit was used to reverse transcribe all of the isolated RNA, meaning that expressed TCRB transcripts were what got sequenced. Deep immunoSEQ sequencing was applied to naive, central memory and regulatory T cell samples, giving an average of roughly 3.5 million total reads per sample. After sorted cells were lysed in RLT buffer, RNA was extracted with DNase-treated RNeasy Micro or Mini kits, with the choice depending on cell number. Each cell subset was processed separately to prevent cross-contamination, with patient and healthy donor samples processed together. TCRB sequences were amplified from cDNA with the immunoSEQ multiplex PCR, producing 87-bp fragments spanning the CDR3 region. Sequencing of the amplicons was performed on the Illumina HiSeq platform. Per the authors' processing: Synthetic template baselines were used to correct PCR bias computationally, reads within Hamming distance 2 were collapsed, and singletons that could not be merged were discarded. Reads were aligned to IMGT to assign V, D and J genes, CDR3 length, and insertions or deletions at six rearrangement sites. Within each subset, clonotype counts were normalized to the number of sorted cells before true diversity and Gini coefficients were calculated with the tcR R package. Repertoire sharing was quantified using the overlap coefficient calculated on TCRB nucleotide sequences. TCRdb retrieved this table from immuneACCESS and kept in-frame rearrangements only. Not all clones are present; in checked studies, unresolved V genes account for under half, and no reason is known for the remainder. From that table come the V and J calls and clone size; the DNA was used to work out D and trimming. Counted in this sample were 110,000 to 150,000 clones; 6.5% to 8.5% of them appeared once. About 1.5% of the sample lies in the top ten.

In the case of this clone: The antigen it binds to is not known. One base away there is no much larger clone; base qualities are not given.

A single peripheral blood draw of around 0.11 L on average was collected from each donor into heparinised tubes. Naive, central memory, regulatory and stem cell-like memory CD4+ T cells were sorted on a BD FACSAria II using a panel including CD45RO, CCR7, CD25, CD127, CD95 and CD27. All sorted populations exceeded 98% purity. PBMCs were isolated right away by Lymphoprep density gradient centrifugation and were stained directly, without culture. So that batch effects would be minimized, each experiment stained and sorted samples in pairs, pairing one healthy donor with one patient. Material: central memory CD4+ T cells from blood. Here the chain combines TRBV28 and TRBJ1-4, with 9 junctional bases fitting TRBD1. This TCR was sampled from a woman in her 30s in good health. The DNA sequence is given as TGTGCCAGCAGGCCGGGACAGGGATTATACAAACTGTTTTTT. Protein translation: CASRPGQGLYKLFF. The CDR3 plus the reference TRBV28 and TRBJ1-4 genes for the other parts give the full variable domain: DVKVTQSSRYLVKRTGEKVFLECVQDMDHENMFWYRQDPGLGLRLIYFSYDVKMKEKGDIPEGYSVSREKKERFSLILESASTNQTSMYLCASRPGQGLYKLFFGSGTQLSVL.